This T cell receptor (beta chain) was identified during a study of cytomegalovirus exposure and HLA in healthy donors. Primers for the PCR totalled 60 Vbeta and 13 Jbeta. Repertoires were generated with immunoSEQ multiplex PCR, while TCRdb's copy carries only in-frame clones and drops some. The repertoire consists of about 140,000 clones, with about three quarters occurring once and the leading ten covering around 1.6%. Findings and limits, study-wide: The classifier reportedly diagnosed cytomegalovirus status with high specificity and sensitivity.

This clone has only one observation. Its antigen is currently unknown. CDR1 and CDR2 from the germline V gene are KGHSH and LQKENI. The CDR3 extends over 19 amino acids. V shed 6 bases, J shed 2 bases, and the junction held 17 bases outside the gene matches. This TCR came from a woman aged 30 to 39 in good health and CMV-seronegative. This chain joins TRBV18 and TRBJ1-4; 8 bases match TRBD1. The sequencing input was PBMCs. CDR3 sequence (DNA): TGTGCCAGCTCTTCTCGCCTAGGACAGGGAAGTCGGACTAATGAAAAACTGTTTTTT. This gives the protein CASSSRLGQGSRTNEKLFF.